These 27 T cell receptor beta chains share one sample of origin, sequenced in a study of blood T cell repertoires in COVID-19. TCRdb's table, derived via immunoSEQ multiplex PCR, lists solely in-frame clones and lacks some. The repertoire holds some 300,000 clones, with approximately 85% as singletons. The sequenced sample was PBMCs or T cells enriched from blood (not recorded which). The receptors originated from a woman in her 30s who had recovered from COVID-19.

This clone was found once. The chain links TRBV4-2 to TRBJ2-2; 7 bases are shared with TRBD1. V dropped 4 bases and J dropped 1; count of bases not matched to a gene: 9. Germline CDR1 LGHNA, CDR2 YNFKEQ. This CDR3 spans 17 amino acids. CDR3 bases: TGTGCCAGCAGCCTCTACCCTAGGACAGGGAACACCGGGGAGCTGTTTTTT. Translated, it gives CASSLYPRTGNTGELFF.

This chain connects TRBV28 to TRBJ2-3; D gene ambiguous. The CDR3 runs 12 residues. In germline, CDR1 is MDHEN, CDR2 SYDVKM. V was clipped by 6 bases and J by 6 bases, with 10 bases between them. CDR3 region: CASSSPPDTQYF. The CDR3 DNA is TGTGCCAGCAGCTCCCCTCCCGATACGCAGTATTTT.

The chain is built from TRBV28 and TRBJ1-5; D might be TRBD1 (6 bases). CDR1 and CDR2 from the germline V gene are MDHEN and SYDVKM. Trimming stripped 6 bases from V and 4 bases from J, with 13 bases between. This CDR3 spans 14 amino acids. CDR3 coding DNA: TGTGCCAGCAGCTGGACAGAAGGGAATCAGCCCCAGCATTTT. Translation: CASSWTEGNQPQHF.

V and J are TRBV30 and TRBJ1-5; D perhaps matches TRBD1 (6 bases). V shed 4 bases and J shed 4 bases, with 11 bases lying between them. The CDR3 sequence is 13 residues long. CDR1 is GTSNPN and CDR2 is SVGIG in the germline V gene (reference sequence). The CDR3 loop is CAWTATGNQPQHF. The CDR3 DNA reads as TGTGCCTGGACCGCTACAGGGAATCAGCCCCAGCATTTT. The full variable domain, with the rest looked up from reference TRBV30 and TRBJ1-5, is SQTIHQWPATLVQPVGSPLSLECTVEGTSNPNLYWYRQAAGRGLQLLFYSVGIGQISSEVPQNLSASRPQDRQFILSSKKLLLSDSGFYLCAWTATGNQPQHFGDGTRLSIL.

This rearrangement joins TRBV11-2 to TRBJ2-5, with 12 bases that match TRBD2. Germline V gene lookup returns CDR1 SGHAT and CDR2 FQNNGV. The CDR3 loop spans 18 amino acids. With V trimmed by 2 bases and J by 5 bases, 12 bases remained unmatched. The CDR3 here is CASSLFPSGREMTETQYF. The CDR3 DNA follows: TGTGCCAGCAGCTTATTTCCTAGCGGGAGGGAAATGACTGAGACCCAGTACTTC.

The chain combines TRBV19 with TRBJ1-4, with 8 bases lining up with TRBD1. The V segment lost 6 bases and the J segment 5 bases; nucleotides outside the gene matches: 11. The CDR3 length is 16 residues. Germline CDR1 reads LNHDA; CDR2 reads SQIVND (reference sequence). Here the CDR3 reads CASSARDRLENEKLFF. CDR3 nucleotide sequence: TGTGCCAGTAGCGCCCGGGACAGGTTAGAAAATGAAAAACTGTTTTTT.

In DNA form, the CDR3 reads TGCAGCGTTGTCACGGCGGCAGATACGCAGTATTTT. This encodes CSVVTAADTQYF. The gene calls are TRBV29-1 and TRBJ2-3; the D is unclear. CDR3 size: 12 residues. The germline CDR1 and CDR2 sequences are SQVTM and ANQGSEA. The V gene lost 4 bases and the J gene lost 4 bases, with 9 bases spanning the gap.

The V and J genes are TRBV27 and TRBJ2-1, with 12 bases that match TRBD2. The germline V gene encodes CDR1 MNHEY and CDR2 SMNVEV (reference sequence). This CDR3 has 18 residues. Unmatched junction bases numbered 10, after V lost 2 bases and J lost 5 bases. The CDR3 nucleotides are TGTGCCAGCAGTTTAAGGCGGACTAGCGGGATCCCTGACAATGAGCAGTTCTTC. Its protein is CASSLRRTSGIPDNEQFF.

Only one count was recorded for this clone. V usage is TRBV30 and J usage is TRBJ2-2, with 9 bases matching TRBD2. CDR1 is GTSNPN, CDR2 SVGIG, per germline (reference sequence). The ends lost 3 bases at V and 0 bases at J; junction bases unmatched: 17. The CDR3 runs to 20 residues. CDR3 coding DNA: TGTGCCTGGAGGGGAATGCGGGAGGGCCTTCCGGGCGCGAACACCGGGGAGCTGTTTTTT. Encoded protein: CAWRGMREGLPGANTGELFF. Combining the CDR3 with reference TRBV30 and TRBJ2-2 gives the whole variable domain SQTIHQWPATLVQPVGSPLSLECTVEGTSNPNLYWYRQAAGRGLQLLFYSVGIGQISSEVPQNLSASRPQDRQFILSSKKLLLSDSGFYLCAWRGMREGLPGANTGELFFGEGSRLTVL.

This rearrangement joins TRBV7-2 to TRBJ2-5; 9 bases agree with TRBD1. Germline V lookup: CDR1 SGHTA, CDR2 FQGNSA. The CDR3 has 16 residues. The V gene end was trimmed by 7 bases and the J gene end by 0 bases; junction bases not matched to a gene: 9. CDR3 loop: CASIRGGTGNQETQYF. The CDR3, as DNA: TGTGCCAGCATCCGGGGCGGGACAGGGAACCAAGAGACCCAGTACTTC.

The chain combines TRBV19 with TRBJ2-5; 10 bases agree with TRBD1. CDR1 and CDR2 (germline): LNHDA, SQIVND (reference sequence). J was trimmed by 7 bases and V by 10 bases; bases with no gene match: 6. This CDR3 is built from 12 residues. For the CDR3, the DNA is TGTGCCACCAGACAGGGGGCTGGGACCCAGTACTTC. Translating gives CATRQGAGTQYF.

The chain carries TRBV5-6 and TRBJ2-5; 8 bases line up with TRBD2. Germline V CDR1 and CDR2: SGHDT, YYEEEE. V lost 4 bases to trimming and J lost 1 base; unmatched junction nucleotides: 3. The length of the CDR3 is 14 residues. The CDR3 sequence: CASSPGLGQETQYF. For the CDR3, the DNA is TGTGCCAGCAGCCCGGGACTAGGCCAAGAGACCCAGTACTTC.

The genes are TRBV11-3 and TRBJ1-3, with D uncertain. Trimming removed 3 bases from V and 3 bases from J, with 9 bases in between. Germline V CDR1 and CDR2: SGHNT, YENEEA. This CDR3 is built from 14 residues. This CDR3 reads CASSLRGNGNTIYF. The CDR3 coding sequence is TGTGCCAGCAGCTTGCGAGGGAATGGAAACACCATATATTTT. Together with reference TRBV11-3 and TRBJ1-3, the CDR3 gives the full variable domain: EAGVVQSPRYKIIEKKQPVAFWCNPISGHNTLYWYLQNLGQGPELLIRYENEEAVDDSQLPKDRFSAERLKGVDSTLKIQPAELGDSAVYLCASSLRGNGNTIYFGEGSWLTVV.

DNA of the CDR3: TGCGCCAGCAGCTCGGGGGTGGGCATCCACGACACTGAAGCTTTCTTT. Amino acids: CASSSGVGIHDTEAFF. The chain couples TRBV5-1 to TRBJ1-1, with D possibly matching TRBD1 (5 bases). Germline V CDR1 and CDR2: SGHRS, YFSETQ. The CDR3 has 16 amino acids. Trimming cost V 3 bases and J 3 bases, with 18 bases left between them. Filled out from reference TRBV5-1 and TRBJ1-1, the complete variable domain reads KAGVTQTPRYLIKTRGQQVTLSCSPISGHRSVSWYQQTPGQGLQFLFEYFSETQRNKGNFPGRFSGRQFSNSRSEMNVSTLELGDSALYLCASSSGVGIHDTEAFFGQGTRLTVV.

The chain recombines TRBV10-1 with TRBJ2-2, with TRBD2 identical over 10 bases. Germline V gene data show CDR1 as WNHNN and CDR2 as SYGVQD (reference sequence). Trimming removed 4 bases from V and 4 bases from J; junction bases left unmatched: 3. This CDR3 has 15 amino acids. The CDR3, as DNA: TGCGCCAGCAGTGTTAGCGGGGGGTCCACCGGGGAGCTGTTTTTT. Translation gives CASSVSGGSTGELFF.

The CDR3 protein is CASSYLRGGGGHYGYTF. In DNA, the CDR3 is TGTGCCAGCAGTTATCTGCGGGGGGGAGGGGGACACTATGGCTACACCTTC. V and J are TRBV28 and TRBJ1-2, with D perhaps TRBD1 (6 bases). The CDR3 totals 17 residues. Trimming removed 4 bases at V and 3 bases at J, with 21 bases between. The germline V gene encodes CDR1 MDHEN and CDR2 SYDVKM.

This chain joins TRBV19 and TRBJ2-1; 9 nucleotides agree with TRBD1. V lost 3 bases, J lost 2 bases, and 5 bases stayed unmatched. The CDR3 runs to 16 residues. CDR1 LNHDA and CDR2 SQIVND come from the germline V gene (reference sequence). The CDR3 reads CASSIPQGATYNEQFF. CDR3 DNA: TGTGCCAGTAGTATCCCACAGGGGGCAACCTACAATGAGCAGTTCTTC.

The chain employs TRBV18 and TRBJ1-5; possible D gene TRBD1, 6 bases. This CDR3 region has 14 residues. V lost 1 base and J lost 5, with 9 bases in between. Germline V lookup: CDR1 KGHSH, CDR2 LQKENI. CDR3 sequence: CASSPRGQYQPQHF. CDR3 coding DNA: TGTGCCAGCTCACCACGAGGACAGTATCAGCCCCAGCATTTT.

This clone was found a few times. V is TRBV9 and J is TRBJ1-1; D is unclear. The germline V and J ends were trimmed by 0 bases and 0 bases, with 6 bases remaining between them. Germline CDR1 reads SGDLS; CDR2 reads YYNGEE. The CDR3 consists of 14 residues. CDR3 amino acids: CASSVVALNTEAFF. Here the CDR3 DNA reads TGTGCCAGCAGCGTAGTAGCACTGAACACTGAAGCTTTCTTT.

In its sample, this clone was seen once. The chain couples TRBV7-3 to TRBJ2-3, with D possibly TRBD2 on 7 matching bases. V lost 2 bases, J lost 1 base, and 16 bases lay in between. CDR1 SGHTA and CDR2 FQGTGA come from the germline V gene. This CDR3 contains 17 residues. The CDR3 nucleotides read TGTGCCAGCAGCTTAGACAGGCGGGGGTTAGGCACAGATACGCAGTATTTT. It yields the protein CASSLDRRGLGTDTQYF.

The chain uses TRBV7-8 and TRBJ2-1; maybe TRBD1 (5 bases). The CDR3 extends over 16 amino acids. Trimming cost V 1 base and J 6 bases, with 16 bases left between them. Germline CDR1 reads SGHVS; CDR2 reads FQNEAQ. CDR3 nucleotides: TGTGCCAGCAGCTTAGTAATCGGAACAGGCTTCAATGAGCAGTTCTTC. Translation gives CASSLVIGTGFNEQFF.

The chain employs TRBV9 and TRBJ1-1; D is unclear. This CDR3 has 13 residues. Germline lookup yields CDR1 SGDLS and CDR2 YYNGEE. Trimming took off 0 bases at V and 7 bases at J, with 10 bases between the two ends. The CDR3, as DNA: TGTGCCAGCAGCGTAGGTCCCCAGGATGAAGCTTTCTTT. Protein: CASSVGPQDEAFF.

This CDR3 reads CASSEAVGGNTEAFF. The CDR3 DNA reads as TGTGCCAGCAGTGAAGCAGTAGGGGGCAACACTGAAGCTTTCTTT. The chain has TRBV6-1 and TRBJ1-1; 7 nucleotides line up with TRBD1. CDR1 MNHNS and CDR2 SASEGT come from the germline V gene. The CDR3 is made up of 15 amino acids. V trimming: 0 bases; J trimming: 2 bases; junction bases outside the gene matches: 3.

The rearrangement joins TRBV27 to TRBJ1-2, with TRBD1 matching 8 bases. Germline values: CDR1 MNHEY, CDR2 SMNVEV (reference sequence). V gave up 3 bases and J gave up 10 bases; unmatched junction bases: 13. The CDR3 length is 15 residues. The CDR3 DNA is TGTGCCAGCAGTTTTCGACAGGGGTCAGGACACTACTACACCTTC. Its protein is CASSFRQGSGHYYTF.

The J gene is TRBJ2-1, the V gene TRBV5-6; TRBD1 matches at 9 bases. In germline, CDR1 is SGHDT, CDR2 YYEEEE. The CDR3 covers 15 residues. Unmatched junction bases numbered 9, after V lost 4 bases and J lost 7 bases. DNA for the CDR3: TGTGCCAGCAGCCCTCGGACAGGGGCTAAGAATGAGCAGTTCTTC. Translating it yields CASSPRTGAKNEQFF.

This clone was observed a single time. V gene TRBV4-3 combines with J gene TRBJ2-3, with TRBD2 matching over 12 bases. The germline V gene has CDR1 LGHNA and CDR2 YSLEER. Trimming at V came to 2 bases and at J to 6 bases, leaving 6 bases not matched to a gene. CDR3 length: 16 amino acids. In DNA form, the CDR3 reads TGCGCCAGCAGCCAACCGACTAGCGGGGGAGGGGATACGCAGTATTTT. It encodes CASSQPTSGGGDTQYF.

This clone was found once. V is TRBV9 and J is TRBJ1-2, with D perhaps matching TRBD1 (6 bases). This CDR3 has 12 residues. V was trimmed by 6 bases and J by 8 bases, leaving 14 bases between them. The germline V gene encodes CDR1 SGDLS and CDR2 YYNGEE. CDR3 DNA sequence: TGTGCCAGCACCTCGACAGGCTACGGCTACACCTTC. Translating it yields CASTSTGYGYTF. Full variable domain (remainder filled in from reference TRBV9 and TRBJ1-2): DSGVTQTPKHLITATGQRVTLRCSPRSGDLSVYWYQQSLDQGLQFLIQYYNGEERAKGNILERFSAQQFPDLHSELNLSSLELGDSALYFCASTSTGYGYTFGSGTRLTVV.